This T cell receptor beta chain was identified in a study of neurological immune-mediated disorders. Study observations and caveats: The most TCR clonal expansion was seen in HTLV-1-associated myelopathy, whereas the least was seen in multiple sclerosis, below the level in healthy controls.

A 10-nucleotide random UMI tagged transcripts in template-switch 5'RACE cDNA synthesis. From the 5' RACE reads, TCRdb called clonotypes with MiXCR, one entry per CDR3 protein. Altogether some 16,000 distinct CDR3 sequences are present, 9% to 10% being singletons, with the ten largest covering about 40%. Sorted libraries were made with some 1 million CD4+ or CD8+ T cells. This clonotype was detected ten times or more. The antigen remains unidentified. This CDR3 is built from 13 residues. CDR1 is SEHNR and CDR2 is FQNEAQ in the germline V gene (reference sequence). J gave up 5 bases and V 3 bases, and 2 bases lay outside the gene matches.

This receptor was taken from a man aged 45 to 65 in good health. What was sequenced was CD8+ T cells from blood. V usage is TRBV7-9 and J usage is TRBJ2-5, with 8 bases aligning to TRBD2. This chain's CDR3 is CASSFRLAETQYF. The CDR3 bases are TGTGCCAGCAGCTTTCGACTAGCGGAGACCCAGTACTTC.